One sample yielded the 17 T cell receptor beta chains listed below, sequenced in a study of T cells in Graves' hyperthyroidism and ophthalmopathy. Using RNA transcripts as the source, TCR beta CDR3 regions were amplified. The study used the HTBI primer set for a first-round RT-PCR of the TCR CDR3. MiXCR, run by TCRdb on the multiplex PCR reads, gives a single entry per CDR3 protein. The table lists around 350,000 distinct CDR3 sequences, roughly 25% of them singletons. What was sequenced was blood. The receptors stem from a man aged 50 to 60 with Graves' hyperthyroidism.

V gene TRBV20-1 combines with J gene TRBJ2-7, with unresolved D. V was cut by 0 bases and J by 0 bases, with 12 bases left in between. Germline lookup yields CDR1 DFQATT and CDR2 SNEGSKA (reference sequence). CDR3 length: 15 amino acids. CDR3 region: CSARDLAGNSYEQYF. Here the CDR3 DNA reads TGCAGTGCTAGAGATCTCGCAGGTAACTCCTACGAGCAGTACTTC.

The V and J genes are TRBV6-1 and TRBJ1-6, with TRBD1 matching 9 bases. CDR3 size: 15 residues. CDR1 and CDR2 from the germline V gene are MNHNS and SASEGT. V gave up 5 bases and J gave up 8 bases; unmatched junction bases: 7. In nucleotides, the CDR3 is TGTGCCAGCAGTCCAATACAGGGGGCGCATTCACCCCTCCACTTT. It translates to CASSPIQGAHSPLHF.

This clonotype has at least ten counts. V and J are TRBV12-3 or TRBV12-4 and TRBJ2-2, with TRBD2 as a possible D gene (6 bases). Trimming shortened V by 2 bases and J by 1 base, and 11 bases separated the two germline ends. This CDR3 spans 16 amino acids. The CDR3 reads CASSLRSSGNTGELFF. CDR3 sequence (DNA): TGTGCCAGCAGTTTACGAAGTAGCGGGAACACCGGGGAGCTGTTTTTT.

This clonotype was seen more than once but under ten times. The junction departs from the called germline gene at one end, perhaps through a read error. The chain uses TRBV11-2 and TRBJ2-5, with 11 positions matching TRBD2. The length of the CDR3 is 16 residues. Germline lookup yields CDR1 SGHAT and CDR2 FQNNGV. Here the CDR3 DNA reads TGCGCCAGCAGTTCTACCAGACTAGCGGGGCAAGAGACCCAGTACTTC. It yields the protein CASSSTRLAGQETQYF.

As for this clonotype: The conserved final phenylalanine or tryptophan is absent from the CDR3, which likely points to a read error. CDR3 nucleotides: TGTGCCAGTAGTATAGGGGGATATACTGAAGCTTTCCTT. Translated: CASSIGGYTEAFL. The V call is TRBV19, the J call TRBJ1-1; D is undetermined. Germline CDR1 is LNHDA and CDR2 is SQIVND (reference sequence). CDR3 size: 13 residues. V was pared by 1 base and J by 5 bases, with 8 bases between.

This clonotype has a handful of counts. Germline is not matched at one junction end, which may reflect a read error. J is TRBJ2-7 and V is TRBV27; D might be TRBD1 (6 bases). Per germline, CDR1 MNHEY and CDR2 SMNVEV (reference sequence). The CDR3 has 17 amino acids. The CDR3 region is CARSISLGDTSTREQYF. DNA of the CDR3: TGTGCCCGCAGTATTAGCCTAGGGGACACCTCAACGAGGGAGCAGTACTTC.

This clonotype was seen a handful of times. The V and J genes are TRBV12-3 or TRBV12-4 and TRBJ2-5; perhaps TRBD1 as D (5 bases). The CDR3 has 13 residues. V dropped 3 bases and J dropped 5 bases, with 10 bases sitting between them. The CDR3 region is CASSFGNRETQYF. CDR3 DNA: TGTGCCAGCAGTTTCGGAAACAGGGAGACCCAGTACTTC.

V and J are TRBV6-1 and TRBJ2-5, with D perhaps given as TRBD1 or TRBD2 (5 bases each). Trimming left V 5 bases short and J 4 bases short, with 17 bases between. From germline, CDR1 is MNHNS and CDR2 SASEGT. The CDR3 consists of 15 residues. The CDR3 loop reads CASSYRAGSAETQYF. For the CDR3, the DNA is TGTGCCAGCAGTTATAGGGCAGGGAGCGCAGAGACCCAGTACTTC.

In this sample, this clonotype turned up a few times. The CDR3 nucleotides read TGTGCCAGCAGCCAATATTGGACAGGGACCTACGAGCAGTACTTC. Protein sequence: CASSQYWTGTYEQYF. The V gene is TRBV14, the J gene TRBJ2-7; 8 bases align to TRBD1. Trimming took 2 bases from V and 2 from J; bases not matched to a gene: 5. Germline V gene data show CDR1 as SGHDN and CDR2 as FVKESK. CDR3 length: 15 residues.

The rearrangement joins TRBV20-1 to TRBJ1-5; D is perhaps TRBD1 (5 bases). The CDR3 totals 13 residues. The V gene's germline CDR1 is DFQATT and CDR2 SNEGSKA (reference sequence). Deletions cut 4 bases from V and 9 bases from J, with 16 bases between. This chain's CDR3 is CSATLTAGGPQHF. The CDR3 bases are TGCAGTGCTACATTAACTGCCGGGGGGCCCCAGCATTTT.

Here the CDR3 DNA reads TGTGCCAGCAGGGCGACAGATAATGAAAAACTGTTTTTT. Protein product: CASRATDNEKLFF. The chain employs TRBV27 and TRBJ1-4, with D possibly being TRBD1 (5 bases). Germline loops: CDR1 MNHEY, CDR2 SMNVEV (reference sequence). This CDR3 contains 13 residues. V was trimmed by 6 bases and J by 4 bases, leaving 9 bases between them. Supplemented by reference TRBV27 and TRBJ1-4, the full variable domain reads EAQVTQNPRYLITVTGKKLTVTCSQNMNHEYMSWYRQDPGLGLRQIYYSMNVEVTDKGDVPEGYKVSRKEKRNFPLILESPSPNQTSLYFCASRATDNEKLFFGSGTQLSVL.

The chain is built from TRBV29-1 and TRBJ2-5; D gene unclear. Germline CDR1 and CDR2: SQVTM and ANQGSEA. V was shortened by 3 bases and J by 5 bases, with 16 bases between the two germline ends. This CDR3 has 14 residues. CDR3 sequence reads: CSVEVGHAGETQYF. In nucleotides, the CDR3 is TGCAGCGTTGAGGTGGGTCATGCCGGGGAGACCCAGTACTTC. Supplemented by reference TRBV29-1 and TRBJ2-5, the full variable domain reads SAVISQKPSRDICQRGTSLTIQCQVDSQVTMMFWYRQQPGQSLTLIATANQGSEATYESGFVIDKFPISRPNLTFSTLTVSNMSPEDSSIYLCSVEVGHAGETQYFGPGTRLLVL.

The rearrangement joins TRBV5-1 to TRBJ2-1; D gene ambiguous. Germline CDR1 SGHRS, CDR2 YFSETQ. Trimming left V 2 bases short and J 0 bases short, with 9 bases between. CDR3 length equals 15 residues. CDR3 DNA: TGCGCCAGCAGCTTAATAGTCAGCTCCTACAATGAGCAGTTCTTC. Amino acid sequence: CASSLIVSSYNEQFF.

The chain joins TRBV19 to TRBJ1-2; D call uncertain. Trimming took off 6 bases at V and 4 bases at J, with 6 bases between the two ends. The CDR3 consists of 11 residues. CDR1 and CDR2 from the germline V gene are LNHDA and SQIVND (reference sequence). The CDR3 spells CASRAVYGYTF. CDR3 nucleotide sequence: TGTGCCAGTAGGGCCGTCTATGGCTACACCTTC.

This clonotype has a handful of counts. The chain couples TRBV5-1 to TRBJ2-1; the match to TRBD2 covers 11 bases. The CDR3 is 16 residues long. Per the germline V gene, CDR1 is SGHRS and CDR2 is YFSETQ. V trimming: 4 bases; J trimming: 3 bases; junction bases outside the gene matches: 6. For the CDR3, the DNA is TGCGCCAGCAGCCTGGGACTAGCGGCTCACTACAATGAGCAGTTCTTC. As protein: CASSLGLAAHYNEQFF.

There are many counts of this clonotype. This chain joins TRBV5-1 and TRBJ2-7, with 7 bases identical to TRBD2. Germline CDR1 SGHRS, CDR2 YFSETQ. This CDR3 region has 19 residues. Losses at the gene ends were 0 bases for V and 9 bases for J; bases not matched to a gene: 24. The CDR3 loop reads CASSLVGRADQETFMVQYF. CDR3 in DNA: TGCGCCAGCAGCTTGGTGGGGAGGGCCGATCAAGAGACATTTATGGTGCAGTACTTC.

The V gene is TRBV7-2, the J gene TRBJ1-5, with 8 bases that match TRBD1. V lost 5 bases and J lost 4; bases outside the gene matches: 13. Germline V lookup: CDR1 SGHTA, CDR2 FQGNSA. The CDR3 is made up of 17 amino acids. The CDR3 region has the DNA TGTGCCAGCAGCCCCGACAGGGGACTTATAGGAAATCAGCCCCAGCATTTT. It specifies CASSPDRGLIGNQPQHF.